What follows describes a single T cell receptor beta chain. Its specificity is unknown. Additional DNA sequences in this sample encode the identical CDR3. The sample originates from a study of shared clonotypes between healthy human individuals. Overall study: Participating donors consisted of a couple of women and a few men aged 18 to 49. Notes on the study in general: Only blood was sampled; tissue repertoires likely differ.

Measured with immunoSEQ multiplex PCR; TCRdb has only the in-frame clones, and not every one. The data hold 2 million to 2.5 million clones, with 90% to 96% observed a single time. This CDR3 spans 13 amino acids. V was trimmed by 3 bases and J by 2 bases, leaving 10 bases between them. The germline gives CDR1 GTSNPN, CDR2 SVGIG (reference sequence). This chain links TRBV30 with TRBJ1-1, with D unclear. This sequence originates from a man in his late teens or twenties in good health. The sample consisted of naive CD4+ T cells sorted from blood. Described subset: CD45RA+ positively selected. CDR3 in amino acids: CAWSVGSNTEAFF. CDR3 DNA sequence: TGTGCCTGGAGCGTGGGGAGCAACACTGAAGCTTTCTTT.